What follows are 24 T cell receptor beta chains derived from one specimen sequenced in a study of blood T cells in healthy people across ages. Then a second PCR, running roughly 7 to 12 cycles, was carried out with a sample-barcoded 5' primer and a J-beta primer mix. TCRdb reprocessed the 5' RACE reads with MiXCR, giving one entry per CDR3 protein. This repertoire shows approximately 1,700,000 distinct CDR3 sequences, approximately 40% found once; its top ten account for about 21%. The sequenced sample consisted of blood. These receptors came from a human donor in good health.

This clonotype was observed many times. The chain uses TRBV7-3 and TRBJ2-3; TRBD1 might be the D (6 bases). The ends were cut back, 2 bases at V and 9 bases at J, with 12 bases in the middle. The CDR3 sequence is 13 residues long. Germline CDR1 reads SGHTA; CDR2 reads FQGTGA. This chain's CDR3 is CASSLVRTGTQYF. The CDR3 coding sequence is TGTGCCAGCAGCTTAGTCCGCACAGGGACGCAGTATTTT.

The chain recombines TRBV6-1 with TRBJ2-5; D possibly matches TRBD1 or TRBD2 (5 bases each). With 6 bases removed from V and 4 bases from J, the gap between germline ends came to 18 bases. The CDR3 is made up of 15 amino acids. Germline CDR1 is MNHNS and CDR2 is SASEGT. CDR3 sequence reads: CASRQDFRRSETQYF. The CDR3, as DNA: TGTGCCAGCAGACAGGACTTTAGACGGTCAGAGACCCAGTACTTC.

The chain carries TRBV30 and TRBJ2-6, with D tentatively TRBD1 (5 bases). The germline gives CDR1 GTSNPN, CDR2 SVGIG (reference sequence). The CDR3 length is 14 residues. Trimming removed 0 bases at V and 4 bases at J, with 7 bases between. The CDR3 region has the DNA TGTGCCTGGAGTGTACAGGAGGGGGCCAACGTCCTGACTTTC. Translated, it gives CAWSVQEGANVLTF.

The J gene is TRBJ2-1, the V gene TRBV20-1; D remains unclear. Germline-derived CDR1 and CDR2 are DFQATT and SNEGSKA (reference sequence). The CDR3 is made up of 14 amino acids. Trimming took off 5 bases at V and 4 bases at J, with 15 bases between the two ends. The chain's CDR3 is CSAFPRRTYNEQFF. CDR3 DNA sequence: TGCAGTGCTTTTCCCCGGCGCACTTACAATGAGCAGTTCTTC.

This clonotype has just a few counts. The chain employs TRBV6-6 and TRBJ1-2; TRBD1 is a possible D gene (6 bases). This CDR3 spans 13 amino acids. The V and J ends lost 2 bases and 6 bases respectively, with 10 bases between them. Germline CDR1 reads MNHNY; CDR2 reads SVGAGI (reference sequence). CDR3 nucleotide sequence: TGTGCCAGCAGTTACCACAGGGAAAATGGCTACACCTTC. It specifies CASSYHRENGYTF.

This chain joins TRBV6-1 and TRBJ2-1, with D perhaps assigned TRBD1 or TRBD2 (5 bases each). V was trimmed by 4 bases and J by 4 bases, leaving 20 bases between them. CDR1 is MNHNS, CDR2 SASEGT, per germline. There are 17 residues in the CDR3. CDR3 protein: CASSGLGLEGSYNEQFF. CDR3 coding DNA: TGTGCCAGCAGTGGCCTGGGGCTAGAGGGTAGTTACAATGAGCAGTTCTTC.

V usage is TRBV5-5 and J usage is TRBJ2-3, with 8 bases matching TRBD2. Unmatched junction bases numbered 15, after V lost 4 bases and J lost 5 bases. There are 17 residues in the CDR3. Per germline, CDR1 SGHKS and CDR2 YYEKEE (reference sequence). For the CDR3, the DNA is TGTGCCAGCAGCCCGATGGCGGGGGGCCCAAAAAGAGATACGCAGTATTTT. The encoded protein is CASSPMAGGPKRDTQYF.

This chain links TRBV20-1 with TRBJ1-5; D may be TRBD1 (6 bases). The V and J ends lost 0 bases and 3 bases respectively, with 15 bases between them. Germline CDR1 and CDR2: DFQATT and SNEGSKA (reference sequence). The CDR3 is 16 amino acids. The CDR3 sequence: CSAREQGLGFNQPQHF. Here the CDR3 DNA reads TGCAGTGCTAGAGAGCAGGGGTTAGGGTTCAATCAGCCCCAGCATTTT.

This clonotype was detected a few times. This sequence joins TRBV20-1 and TRBJ2-4; 11 bases agree with TRBD2. V was clipped by 6 bases and J by 0 bases; unmatched bases: 4. This CDR3 is 15 amino acids long. CDR1 and CDR2 from the germline V gene are DFQATT and SNEGSKA (reference sequence). Here the CDR3 reads CSAKLAGVAKNIQYF. Written as DNA, the CDR3 is TGCAGTGCCAAACTAGCGGGAGTAGCCAAAAACATTCAGTACTTC.

This chain joins TRBV12-3 or TRBV12-4 and TRBJ1-4, with 7 bases lining up with TRBD1. This CDR3 has 15 amino acids. After removal of 5 bases from V and 6 bases from J, the junction contained 9 bases not matched to a gene. CDR3 in DNA: TGTGCCAGCAGTCCCTCTCCGGGACAGCATGAAAAACTGTTTTTT. It codes for CASSPSPGQHEKLFF.

The chain joins TRBV24-1 to TRBJ1-2; D is ambiguous. The CDR3 covers 12 residues. The ends were cut back, 4 bases at V and 2 bases at J, with 4 bases in the middle. Germline CDR1 is KGHDR and CDR2 is SFDVKD. CDR3 coding DNA: TGTGCCACCAGTGAGGGGAACTATGGCTACACCTTC. This translates into CATSEGNYGYTF.

This clonotype has a single count. V is TRBV7-7 and J is TRBJ2-1; 9 nucleotides agree with TRBD1. Germline CDR1 reads SSHAT; CDR2 reads FNYEAQ (reference sequence). Trimming cost V 5 bases and J 3 bases; bases outside gene matches: 5. This CDR3 has 15 residues. CDR3 nucleotides: TGTGCCAGCAGCGTTAGGACAGGGGACTACAATGAGCAGTTCTTC. This gives the protein CASSVRTGDYNEQFF.

This clonotype was seen more than once but under ten times. The chain uses TRBV29-1 and TRBJ1-2; D not certain. V was pared by 4 bases and J by 7 bases, with 13 bases between. This CDR3 spans 12 amino acids. Germline CDR1 reads SQVTM; CDR2 reads ANQGSEA. CDR3 nucleotide sequence: TGCAGCGTTGGAAGCGGAAGTAGTGGCTACACCTTC. Its protein is CSVGSGSSGYTF.

This clonotype has just a few counts. The chain links TRBV7-9 to TRBJ2-7; the match to TRBD1 covers 9 bases. CDR3 length: 16 amino acids. V shed 5 bases, J shed 3 bases, and the junction held 11 bases outside the gene matches. CDR1 is SEHNR, CDR2 FQNEAQ, per germline (reference sequence). For the CDR3, the DNA is TGTGCCAGCAGCACCGATTTTGGACAGGGGTTCTACGAGCAGTACTTC. It is translated as CASSTDFGQGFYEQYF.

The table lists this clonotype with a few counts. The chain couples TRBV12-3 or TRBV12-4 to TRBJ2-1, with a tentative D call TRBD2 (6 bases). Trimming removed 4 bases at V and 12 bases at J, with 22 bases between. The CDR3 contains 15 residues. CDR3 protein: CASSSQRAILNRQFF. CDR3 coding DNA: TGTGCCAGCAGTTCCCAGCGGGCCATCCTTAACAGGCAGTTCTTC.

This clonotype was observed a handful of times. The chain couples TRBV20-1 to TRBJ2-5; possible D gene TRBD2, 6 bases. Per germline, CDR1 DFQATT and CDR2 SNEGSKA (reference sequence). Between the trimmed V and J ends, which lost 7 bases and 5 bases, there was a span of 17 bases. This CDR3 has 13 residues. Here the CDR3 reads CSGRRGNLETQYF. As DNA, the CDR3 is TGCAGTGGAAGGAGGGGAAATTTGGAGACCCAGTACTTC.

DNA for the CDR3: TGCAGCGATCGGACAGGGCCCTATGGCTACACCTTC. Amino acids: CSDRTGPYGYTF. The chain uses TRBV29-1 and TRBJ1-2; 8 positions agree with TRBD1. The CDR3 sequence is 12 residues long. The trim removed 7 bases at V and 4 bases at J, leaving 5 bases unmatched. Germline values: CDR1 SQVTM, CDR2 ANQGSEA. Together with reference TRBV29-1 and TRBJ1-2, the CDR3 gives the full variable domain: SAVISQKPSRDICQRGTSLTIQCQVDSQVTMMFWYRQQPGQSLTLIATANQGSEATYESGFVIDKFPISRPNLTFSTLTVSNMSPEDSSIYLCSDRTGPYGYTFGSGTRLTVV.

On this clonotype: An end of the junction does not agree with germline; a read error may underlie this. The rearrangement joins TRBV7-6 to TRBJ1-5; no clear D. The CDR3 has 13 amino acids. Germline V gives CDR1 SGHVS, CDR2 FNYEAQ. CDR3 loop: CACSLGENQPQHF. CDR3 sequence (DNA): TGTGCCTGCAGCTTAGGAGAGAATCAACCCCAGCATTTT.

The chain uses TRBV29-1 and TRBJ1-5, with D unresolved. Trimming took 5 bases from V and 6 from J, leaving 14 bases between them. This CDR3 comprises 13 residues. CDR1 is SQVTM and CDR2 is ANQGSEA in the germline V gene. CDR3 in amino acids: CSVRAGNGQPQHF. CDR3 coding DNA: TGCAGCGTTCGCGCGGGGAACGGTCAGCCCCAGCATTTT.

V is TRBV4-2 and J is TRBJ2-1; a weak D match, TRBD2 (5 bases). The V gene's germline CDR1 is LGHNA and CDR2 YNFKEQ. The CDR3 extends over 16 amino acids. V was cut by 0 bases and J by 2 bases, with 11 bases left in between. The CDR3 DNA reads as TGTGCCAGCAGCCAAGAAGCGGCCCATCCCTACAATGAGCAGTTCTTC. Translation gives CASSQEAAHPYNEQFF.

The rearrangement joins TRBV29-1 to TRBJ2-7; 8 bases agree with TRBD2. Germline V lookup: CDR1 SQVTM, CDR2 ANQGSEA. The CDR3 loop spans 14 amino acids. With 6 bases clipped from V and 6 bases from J, the junction kept 13 bases outside the gene matches. This CDR3 reads CSVGGLVGVAEQYF. The CDR3 bases are TGCAGCGTGGGGGGACTAGTGGGGGTAGCCGAGCAGTACTTC.

The chain links TRBV4-2 to TRBJ1-4; no reliable D call. Trimming pared 1 base from V and 3 bases from J, leaving 9 bases between. The CDR3 has 15 residues. Germline V gives CDR1 LGHNA, CDR2 YNFKEQ. CDR3 amino acids: CASSQGRTSNEKLFF. The CDR3, as DNA: TGTGCCAGCAGCCAAGGACGAACCTCTAATGAAAAACTGTTTTTT.

This clonotype was counted between two and nine times. The chain links TRBV20-1 to TRBJ2-3; TRBD2 is a possible D gene (6 bases). There are 17 residues in the CDR3. Trimming left V 0 bases short and J 2 bases short, with 18 bases between. CDR1 and CDR2 (germline): DFQATT, SNEGSKA (reference sequence). The CDR3 DNA sequence: TGCAGTGCTAGAGATCCCTTCCTACTAGCTACCACAGATACGCAGTATTTT. This translates into CSARDPFLLATTDTQYF.

This clonotype was counted only a few times. The chain employs TRBV20-1 and TRBJ1-2, with unresolved D. This CDR3 comprises 13 residues. Germline V lookup: CDR1 DFQATT, CDR2 SNEGSKA (reference sequence). Trimming stripped 6 bases from V and 4 bases from J, with 15 bases between. DNA of the CDR3: TGCAGTGCCGGGCCCGACGGAGTCTATGGCTACACCTTC. Amino acid sequence: CSAGPDGVYGYTF.